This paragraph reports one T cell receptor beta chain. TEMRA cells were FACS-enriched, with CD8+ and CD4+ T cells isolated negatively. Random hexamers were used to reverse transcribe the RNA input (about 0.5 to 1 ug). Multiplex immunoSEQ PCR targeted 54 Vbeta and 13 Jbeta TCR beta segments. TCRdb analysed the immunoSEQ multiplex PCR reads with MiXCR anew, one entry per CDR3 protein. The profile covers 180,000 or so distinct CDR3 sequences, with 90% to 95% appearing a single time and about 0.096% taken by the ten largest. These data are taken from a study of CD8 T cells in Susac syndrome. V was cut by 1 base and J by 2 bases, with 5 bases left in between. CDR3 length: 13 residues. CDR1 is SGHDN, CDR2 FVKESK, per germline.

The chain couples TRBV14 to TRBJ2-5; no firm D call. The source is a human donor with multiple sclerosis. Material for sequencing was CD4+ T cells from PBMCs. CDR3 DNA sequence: TGTGCCAGCAGCCAAGCGGTACAAGAGACCCAGTACTTC. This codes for CASSQAVQETQYF.